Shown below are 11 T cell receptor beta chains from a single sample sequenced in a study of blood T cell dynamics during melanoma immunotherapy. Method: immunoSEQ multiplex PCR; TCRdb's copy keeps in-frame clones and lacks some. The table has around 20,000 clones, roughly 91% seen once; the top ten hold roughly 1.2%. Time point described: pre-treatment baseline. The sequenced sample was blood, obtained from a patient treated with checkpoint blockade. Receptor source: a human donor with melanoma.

The chain's CDR3 is CASMGGGTDTQYF. DNA of the CDR3: TGTGCCAGCATGGGCGGGGGGACAGATACGCAGTATTTT. This chain connects TRBV2 to TRBJ2-3; TRBD2 matches at 8 bases. V was clipped by 7 bases and J by 3 bases; unmatched bases: 3. The CDR3 contains 13 residues. The germline V gene encodes CDR1 SNHLY and CDR2 FYNNEI.

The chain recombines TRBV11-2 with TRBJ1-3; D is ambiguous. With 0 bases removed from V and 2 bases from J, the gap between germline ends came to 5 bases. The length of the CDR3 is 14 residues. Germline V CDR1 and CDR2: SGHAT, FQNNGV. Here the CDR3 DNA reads TGTGCCAGCAGCTTAGAAGTACCTGGAAACACCATATATTTT. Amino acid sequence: CASSLEVPGNTIYF. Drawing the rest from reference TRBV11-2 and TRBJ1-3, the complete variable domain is EAGVAQSPRYKIIEKRQSVAFWCNPISGHATLYWYQQILGQGPKLLIQFQNNGVVDDSQLPKDRFSAERLKGVDSTLKIQPAKLEDSAVYLCASSLEVPGNTIYFGEGSWLTVV.

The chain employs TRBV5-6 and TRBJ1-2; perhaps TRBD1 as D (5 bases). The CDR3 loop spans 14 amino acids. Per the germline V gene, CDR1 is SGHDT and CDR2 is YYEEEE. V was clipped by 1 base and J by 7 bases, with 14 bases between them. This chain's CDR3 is CASSLRGPQGGYTF. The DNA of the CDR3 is TGTGCCAGCAGCTTGAGAGGACCCCAGGGTGGCTACACCTTC.

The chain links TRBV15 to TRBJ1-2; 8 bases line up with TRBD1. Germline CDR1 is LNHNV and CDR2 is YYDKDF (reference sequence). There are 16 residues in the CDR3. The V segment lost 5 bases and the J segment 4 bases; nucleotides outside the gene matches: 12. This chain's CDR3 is CATSRTGRGLIYGYTF. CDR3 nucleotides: TGTGCCACCAGCCGAACGGGCAGGGGGCTGATCTATGGCTACACCTTC.

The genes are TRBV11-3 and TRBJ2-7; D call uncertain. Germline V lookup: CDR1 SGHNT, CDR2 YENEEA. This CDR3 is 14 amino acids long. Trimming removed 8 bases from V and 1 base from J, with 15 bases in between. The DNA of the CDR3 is TGTGCCAGCTCCCTCGACGGACCGTCCTACGAGCAGTACTTC. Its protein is CASSLDGPSYEQYF.

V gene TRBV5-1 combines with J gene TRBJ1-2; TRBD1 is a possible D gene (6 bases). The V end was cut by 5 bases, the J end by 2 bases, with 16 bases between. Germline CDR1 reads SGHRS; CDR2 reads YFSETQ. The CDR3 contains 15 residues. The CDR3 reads CASSMTGHTNYGYTF. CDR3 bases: TGCGCCAGCAGTATGACGGGACATACAAACTATGGCTACACCTTC.

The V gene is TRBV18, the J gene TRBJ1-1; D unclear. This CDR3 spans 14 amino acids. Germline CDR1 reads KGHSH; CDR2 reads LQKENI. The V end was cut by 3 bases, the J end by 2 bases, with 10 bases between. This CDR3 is CASSPNVGNTEAFF. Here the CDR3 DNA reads TGTGCCAGCTCACCCAATGTAGGAAACACTGAAGCTTTCTTT.

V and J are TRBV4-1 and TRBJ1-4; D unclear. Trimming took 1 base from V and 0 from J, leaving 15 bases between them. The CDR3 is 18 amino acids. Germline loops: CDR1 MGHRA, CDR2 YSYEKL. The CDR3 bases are TGCGCCAGCAGCCAAGTTTGGGGTCCTCAACCAACTAATGAAAAACTGTTTTTT. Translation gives CASSQVWGPQPTNEKLFF.

CDR3 in amino acids: CASSFRDRLDEQYF. The CDR3 DNA reads as TGTGCCAGCAGCTTCCGGGACCGCTTGGACGAGCAGTACTTC. The chain has TRBV11-3 and TRBJ2-7; possibly TRBD1 or TRBD2 for D (5 bases each). Germline CDR1 is SGHNT and CDR2 is YENEEA. V lost 3 bases and J lost 5, with 14 bases in between. There are 14 residues in the CDR3.

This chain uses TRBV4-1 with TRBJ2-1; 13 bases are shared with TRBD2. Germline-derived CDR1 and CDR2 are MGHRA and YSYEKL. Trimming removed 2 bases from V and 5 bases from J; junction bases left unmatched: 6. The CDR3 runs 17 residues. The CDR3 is CASSQPIGLAGDNEQFF. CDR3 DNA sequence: TGCGCCAGCAGCCAACCCATAGGACTAGCGGGGGACAATGAGCAGTTCTTC.

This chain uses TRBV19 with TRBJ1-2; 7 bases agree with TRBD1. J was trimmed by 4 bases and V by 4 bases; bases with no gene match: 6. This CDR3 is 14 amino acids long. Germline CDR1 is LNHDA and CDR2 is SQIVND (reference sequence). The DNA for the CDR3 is TGTGCCAGTAGTACTATACAGGGGATCTATGGCTACACCTTC. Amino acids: CASSTIQGIYGYTF.